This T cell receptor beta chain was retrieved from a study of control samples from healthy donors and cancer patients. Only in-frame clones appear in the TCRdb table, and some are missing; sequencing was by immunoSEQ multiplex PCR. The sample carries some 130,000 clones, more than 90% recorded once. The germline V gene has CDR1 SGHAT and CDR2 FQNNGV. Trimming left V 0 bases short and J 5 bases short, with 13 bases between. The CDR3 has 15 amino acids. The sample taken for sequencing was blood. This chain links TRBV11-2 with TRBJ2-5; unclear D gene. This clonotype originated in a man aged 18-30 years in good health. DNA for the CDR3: TGTGCCAGCAGCTTAGATCGACCAGTGGTGGAGACCCAGTACTTC. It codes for CASSLDRPVVETQYF.